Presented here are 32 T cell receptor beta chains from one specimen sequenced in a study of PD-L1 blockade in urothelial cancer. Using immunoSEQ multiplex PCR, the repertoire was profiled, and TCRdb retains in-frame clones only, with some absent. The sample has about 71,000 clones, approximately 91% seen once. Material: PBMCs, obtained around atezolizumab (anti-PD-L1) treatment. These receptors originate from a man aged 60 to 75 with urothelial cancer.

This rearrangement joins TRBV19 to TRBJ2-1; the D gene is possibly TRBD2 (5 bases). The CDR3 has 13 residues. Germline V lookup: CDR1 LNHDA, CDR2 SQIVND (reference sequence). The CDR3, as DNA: TGTGCTGCGTCGGGGAGCTCCTACAATGAGCAGTTCTTC. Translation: CAASGSSYNEQFF.

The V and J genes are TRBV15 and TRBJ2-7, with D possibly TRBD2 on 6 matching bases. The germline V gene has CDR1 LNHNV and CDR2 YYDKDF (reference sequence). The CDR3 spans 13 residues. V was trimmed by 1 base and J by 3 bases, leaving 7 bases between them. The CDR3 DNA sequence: TGTGCCACCAGCAGAGCGGGGGTCTACGAGCAGTACTTC. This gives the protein CATSRAGVYEQYF.

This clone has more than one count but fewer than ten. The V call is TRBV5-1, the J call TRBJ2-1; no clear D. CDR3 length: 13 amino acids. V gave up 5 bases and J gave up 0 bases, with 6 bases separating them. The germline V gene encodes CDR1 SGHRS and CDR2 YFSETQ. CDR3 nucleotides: TGCGCCAGCAGGATAGACTCCTACAATGAGCAGTTCTTC. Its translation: CASRIDSYNEQFF.

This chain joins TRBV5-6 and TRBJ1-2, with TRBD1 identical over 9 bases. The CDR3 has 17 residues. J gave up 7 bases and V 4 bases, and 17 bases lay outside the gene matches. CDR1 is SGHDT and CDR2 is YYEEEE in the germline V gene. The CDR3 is CASSGNKGQGRFSGYTF. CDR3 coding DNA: TGTGCCAGCAGCGGGAACAAGGGACAGGGTAGATTCAGTGGCTACACCTTC.

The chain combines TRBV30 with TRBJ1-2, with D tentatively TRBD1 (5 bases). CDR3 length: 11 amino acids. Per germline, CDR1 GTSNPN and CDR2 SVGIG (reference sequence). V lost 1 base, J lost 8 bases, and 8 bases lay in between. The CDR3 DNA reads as TGTGCCTGGAGTGCAAGGACAGGCTACACCTTC. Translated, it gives CAWSARTGYTF.

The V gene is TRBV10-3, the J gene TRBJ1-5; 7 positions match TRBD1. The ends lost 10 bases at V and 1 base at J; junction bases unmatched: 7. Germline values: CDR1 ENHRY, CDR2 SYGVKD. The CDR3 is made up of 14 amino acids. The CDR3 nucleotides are TGTGCCACCACAGGGGATCAGAGCAATCAGCCCCAGCATTTT. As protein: CATTGDQSNQPQHF.

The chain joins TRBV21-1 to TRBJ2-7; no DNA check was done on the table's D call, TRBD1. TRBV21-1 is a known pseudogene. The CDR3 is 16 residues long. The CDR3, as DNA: TGTGCCAGCAGCGTAGGAGGCGGCAGGGGGACGTACGAGCAGTACTTC. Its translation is CASSVGGGRGTYEQYF.

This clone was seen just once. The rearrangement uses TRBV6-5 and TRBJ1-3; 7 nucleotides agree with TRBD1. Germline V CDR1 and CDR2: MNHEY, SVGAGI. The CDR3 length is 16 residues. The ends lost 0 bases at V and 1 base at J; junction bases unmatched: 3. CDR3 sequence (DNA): TGTGCCAGCAGTTACTCGGGCAGGGGGTCTGGAAACACCATATATTTT. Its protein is CASSYSGRGSGNTIYF.

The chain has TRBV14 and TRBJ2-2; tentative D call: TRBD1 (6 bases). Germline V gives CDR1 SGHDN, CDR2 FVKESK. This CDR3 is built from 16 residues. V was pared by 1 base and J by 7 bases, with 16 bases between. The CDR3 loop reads CASSQVWGLAVGELFF. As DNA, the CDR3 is TGTGCCAGCAGCCAAGTTTGGGGGCTCGCGGTCGGGGAGCTGTTTTTT. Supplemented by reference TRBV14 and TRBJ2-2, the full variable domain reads EAGVTQFPSHSVIEKGQTVTLRCDPISGHDNLYWYRRVMGKEIKFLLHFVKESKQDESGMPNNRFLAERTGGTYSTLKVQPAELEDSGVYFCASSQVWGLAVGELFFGEGSRLTVL.

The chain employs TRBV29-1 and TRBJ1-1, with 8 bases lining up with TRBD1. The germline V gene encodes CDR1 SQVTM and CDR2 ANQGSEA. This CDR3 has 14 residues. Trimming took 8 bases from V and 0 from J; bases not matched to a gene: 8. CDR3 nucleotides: TGCAGCACCGGACAGGGTTCAATGAACACTGAAGCTTTCTTT. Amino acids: CSTGQGSMNTEAFF.

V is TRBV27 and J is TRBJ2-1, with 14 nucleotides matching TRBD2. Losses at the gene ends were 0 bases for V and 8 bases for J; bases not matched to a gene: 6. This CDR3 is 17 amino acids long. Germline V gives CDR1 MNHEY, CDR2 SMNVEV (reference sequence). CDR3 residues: CASSLSPGTSGRHEQFF. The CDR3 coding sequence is TGTGCCAGCAGTTTATCGCCCGGGACTAGCGGGAGACATGAGCAGTTCTTC.

The CDR3 here is CASRWELTGEAFF. CDR3 DNA sequence: TGCGCCAGCAGATGGGAATTGACGGGGGAAGCTTTCTTT. V gene TRBV5-1 combines with J gene TRBJ1-1; no definite D call. With 5 bases removed from V and 8 bases from J, the gap between germline ends came to 16 bases. CDR1 SGHRS and CDR2 YFSETQ come from the germline V gene. The length of the CDR3 is 13 residues.

The CDR3 sequence: CSALGQALTGELFF. As DNA, the CDR3 is TGCAGCGCCCTGGGACAGGCACTAACCGGGGAGCTGTTTTTT. The V call is TRBV29-1, the J call TRBJ2-2; the match to TRBD1 covers 8 bases. The germline gives CDR1 SQVTM, CDR2 ANQGSEA. The junction had 9 bases not matched to a gene; V was cut back by 7 bases and J by 5 bases. There are 14 residues in the CDR3.

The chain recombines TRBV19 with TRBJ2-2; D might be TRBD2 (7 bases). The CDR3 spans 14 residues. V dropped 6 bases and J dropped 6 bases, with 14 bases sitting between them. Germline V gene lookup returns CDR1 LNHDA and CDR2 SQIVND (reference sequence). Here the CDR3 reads CASSQLGGAGELFF. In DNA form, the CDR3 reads TGTGCCAGTAGCCAATTAGGGGGGGCCGGGGAGCTGTTTTTT.

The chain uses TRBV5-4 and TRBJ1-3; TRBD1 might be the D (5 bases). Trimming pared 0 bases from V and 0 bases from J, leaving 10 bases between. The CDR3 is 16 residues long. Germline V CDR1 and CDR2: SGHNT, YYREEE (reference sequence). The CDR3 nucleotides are TGTGCCAGCAGCTTGGATCCAGGGCCCTCTGGAAACACCATATATTTT. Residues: CASSLDPGPSGNTIYF.

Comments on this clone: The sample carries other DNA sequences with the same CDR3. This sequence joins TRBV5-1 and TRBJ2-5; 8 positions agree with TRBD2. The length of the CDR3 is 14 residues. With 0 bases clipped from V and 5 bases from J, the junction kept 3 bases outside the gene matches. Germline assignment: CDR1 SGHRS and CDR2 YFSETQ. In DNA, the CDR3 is TGCGCCAGCAGCTTGGCGGGGGGGCCGGAGACCCAGTACTTC. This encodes CASSLAGGPETQYF. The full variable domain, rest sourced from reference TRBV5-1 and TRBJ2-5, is KAGVTQTPRYLIKTRGQQVTLSCSPISGHRSVSWYQQTPGQGLQFLFEYFSETQRNKGNFPGRFSGRQFSNSRSEMNVSTLELGDSALYLCASSLAGGPETQYFGPGTRLLVL.

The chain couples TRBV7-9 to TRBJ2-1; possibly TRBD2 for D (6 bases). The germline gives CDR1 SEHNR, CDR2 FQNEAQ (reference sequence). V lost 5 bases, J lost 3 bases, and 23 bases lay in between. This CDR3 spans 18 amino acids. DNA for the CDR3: TGTGCCAGCAGCCTGGTGGCTAGCGCGTGGATAGGCTACAATGAGCAGTTCTTC. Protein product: CASSLVASAWIGYNEQFF.

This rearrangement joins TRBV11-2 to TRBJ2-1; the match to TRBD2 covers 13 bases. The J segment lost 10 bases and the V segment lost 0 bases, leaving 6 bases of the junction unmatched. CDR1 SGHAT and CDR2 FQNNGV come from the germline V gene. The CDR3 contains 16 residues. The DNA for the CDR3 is TGTGCCAGCAGCTTAGAAACTAGCGGGGGGGCTTGGGAGCAGTTCTTC. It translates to CASSLETSGGAWEQFF. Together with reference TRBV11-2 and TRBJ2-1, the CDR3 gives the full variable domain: EAGVAQSPRYKIIEKRQSVAFWCNPISGHATLYWYQQILGQGPKLLIQFQNNGVVDDSQLPKDRFSAERLKGVDSTLKIQPAKLEDSAVYLCASSLETSGGAWEQFFGPGTRLTVL.

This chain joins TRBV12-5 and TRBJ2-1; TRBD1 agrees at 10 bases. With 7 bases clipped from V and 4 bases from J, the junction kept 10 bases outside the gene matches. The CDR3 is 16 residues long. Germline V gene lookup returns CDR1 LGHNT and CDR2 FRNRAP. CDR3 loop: CASALAGQGRYNEQFF. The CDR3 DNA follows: TGTGCTAGTGCCCTGGCGGGACAGGGGAGGTACAATGAGCAGTTCTTC. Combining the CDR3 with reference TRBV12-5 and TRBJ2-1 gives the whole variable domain DARVTQTPRHKVTEMGQEVTMRCQPILGHNTVFWYRQTMMQGLELLAYFRNRAPLDDSGMPKDRFSAEMPDATLATLKIQPSEPRDSAVYFCASALAGQGRYNEQFFGPGTRLTVL.

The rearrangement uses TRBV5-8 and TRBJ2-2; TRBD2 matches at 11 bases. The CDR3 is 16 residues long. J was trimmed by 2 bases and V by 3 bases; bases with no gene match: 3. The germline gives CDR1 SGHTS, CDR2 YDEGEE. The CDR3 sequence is CASSSGTSGNTGELFF. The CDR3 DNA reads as TGTGCCAGCAGCTCGGGGACTAGCGGTAACACCGGGGAGCTGTTTTTT.

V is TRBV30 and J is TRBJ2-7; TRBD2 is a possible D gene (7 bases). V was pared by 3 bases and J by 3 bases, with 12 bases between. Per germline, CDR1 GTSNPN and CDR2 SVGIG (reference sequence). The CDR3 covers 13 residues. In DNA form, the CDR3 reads TGTGCCTGGAGGGCGGGGGCGCTCTACGAGCAGTACTTC. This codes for CAWRAGALYEQYF.

The CDR3: CAGGVAGYTGELFF. The CDR3 DNA follows: TGTGCCGGGGGGGTAGCGGGCTACACCGGGGAGCTGTTTTTT. The chain links TRBV7-8 to TRBJ2-2, with 7 nucleotides matching TRBD2. The CDR3 runs 14 residues. Germline V gene sequence: CDR1 SGHVS, CDR2 FQNEAQ. V lost 11 bases, J lost 3 bases, and 9 bases stayed unmatched. The whole variable domain, filled in from reference TRBV7-8 and TRBJ2-2, reads GAGVSQSPRYKVAKRGQDVALRCDPISGHVSLFWYQQALGQGPEFLTYFQNEAQLDKSGLPSDRFFAERPEGSVSTLKIQRTQQEDSAVYLCAGGVAGYTGELFFGEGSRLTVL.

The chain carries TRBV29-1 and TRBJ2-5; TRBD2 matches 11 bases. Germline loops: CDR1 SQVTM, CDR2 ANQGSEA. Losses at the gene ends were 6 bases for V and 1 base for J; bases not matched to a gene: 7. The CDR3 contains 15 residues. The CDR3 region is CSVARGTSGQETQYF. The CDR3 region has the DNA TGCAGCGTGGCCAGGGGGACTAGCGGCCAAGAGACCCAGTACTTC.

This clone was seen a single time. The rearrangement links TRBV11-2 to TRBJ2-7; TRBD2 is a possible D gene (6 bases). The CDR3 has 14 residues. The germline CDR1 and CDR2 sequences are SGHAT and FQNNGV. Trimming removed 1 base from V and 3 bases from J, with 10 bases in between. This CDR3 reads CASSLARGSYEQYF. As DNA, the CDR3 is TGTGCCAGCAGCTTAGCCCGGGGGAGCTACGAGCAGTACTTC.

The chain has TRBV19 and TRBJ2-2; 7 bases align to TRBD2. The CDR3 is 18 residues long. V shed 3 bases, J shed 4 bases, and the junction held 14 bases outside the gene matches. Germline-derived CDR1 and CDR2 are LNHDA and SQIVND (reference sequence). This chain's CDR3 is CASSIGLAGGLSTGELFF. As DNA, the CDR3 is TGTGCCAGTAGTATCGGGTTAGCGGGTGGCCTAAGCACCGGGGAGCTGTTTTTT.

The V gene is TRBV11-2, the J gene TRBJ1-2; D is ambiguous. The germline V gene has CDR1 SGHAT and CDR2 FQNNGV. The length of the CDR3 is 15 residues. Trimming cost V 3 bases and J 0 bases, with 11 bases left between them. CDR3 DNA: TGTGCCAGCAGCTTTAGAACAGTGACTAACTATGGCTACACCTTC. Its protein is CASSFRTVTNYGYTF. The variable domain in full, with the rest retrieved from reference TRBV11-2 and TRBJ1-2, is EAGVAQSPRYKIIEKRQSVAFWCNPISGHATLYWYQQILGQGPKLLIQFQNNGVVDDSQLPKDRFSAERLKGVDSTLKIQPAKLEDSAVYLCASSFRTVTNYGYTFGSGTRLTVV.

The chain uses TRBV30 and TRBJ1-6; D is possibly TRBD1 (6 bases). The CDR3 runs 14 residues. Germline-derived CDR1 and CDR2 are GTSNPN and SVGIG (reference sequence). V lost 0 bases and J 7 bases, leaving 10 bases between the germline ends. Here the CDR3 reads CAWSVGQLNSPLHF. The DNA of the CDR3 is TGTGCCTGGAGTGTAGGACAGCTAAATTCACCCCTCCACTTT.

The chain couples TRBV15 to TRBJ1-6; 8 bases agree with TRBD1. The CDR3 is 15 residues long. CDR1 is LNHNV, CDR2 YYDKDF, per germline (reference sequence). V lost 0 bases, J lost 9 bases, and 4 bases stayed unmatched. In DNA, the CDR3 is TGTGCCACCAGCAGAGATCCAGGGGGCCGTTCACCCCTCCACTTT. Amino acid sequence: CATSRDPGGRSPLHF.

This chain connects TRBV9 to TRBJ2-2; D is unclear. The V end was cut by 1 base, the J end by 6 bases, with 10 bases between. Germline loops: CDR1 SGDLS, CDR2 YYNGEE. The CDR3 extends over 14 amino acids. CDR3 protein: CASSVKSAAGELFF. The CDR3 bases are TGTGCCAGCAGCGTAAAATCCGCGGCCGGGGAGCTGTTTTTT.

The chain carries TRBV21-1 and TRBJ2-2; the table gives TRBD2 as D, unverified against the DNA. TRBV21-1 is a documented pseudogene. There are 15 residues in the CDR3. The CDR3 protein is CASSKFPASTGELFF. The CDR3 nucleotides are TGTGCCAGCAGCAAATTTCCAGCGTCCACCGGGGAGCTGTTTTTT.

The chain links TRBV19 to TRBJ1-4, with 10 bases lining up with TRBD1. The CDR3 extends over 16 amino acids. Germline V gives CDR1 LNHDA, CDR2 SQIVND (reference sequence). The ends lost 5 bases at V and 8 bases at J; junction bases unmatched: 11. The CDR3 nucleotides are TGTGCCAGTAGTCCTAGACAGGGGGCGAAGGCGGAAAAACTGTTTTTT. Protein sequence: CASSPRQGAKAEKLFF.

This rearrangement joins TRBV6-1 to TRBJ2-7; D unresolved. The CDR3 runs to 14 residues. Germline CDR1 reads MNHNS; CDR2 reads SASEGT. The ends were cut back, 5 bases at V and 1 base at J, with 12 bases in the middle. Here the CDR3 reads CASSTHDTSYEQYF. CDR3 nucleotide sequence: TGTGCCAGCAGTACCCACGACACTTCCTACGAGCAGTACTTC.